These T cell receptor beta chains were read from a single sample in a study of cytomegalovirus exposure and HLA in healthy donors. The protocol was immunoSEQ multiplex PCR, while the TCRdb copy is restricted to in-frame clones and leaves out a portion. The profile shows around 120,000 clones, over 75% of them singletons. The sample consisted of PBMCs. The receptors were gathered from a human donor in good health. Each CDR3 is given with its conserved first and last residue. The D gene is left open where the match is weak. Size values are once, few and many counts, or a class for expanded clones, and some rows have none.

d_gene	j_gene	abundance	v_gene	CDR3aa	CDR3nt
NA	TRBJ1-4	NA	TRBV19	CASRTTGIGEKLFF	TGTGCCAGTAGAACTACAGGGATTGGTGAAAAACTGTTTTTT
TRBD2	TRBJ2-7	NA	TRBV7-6	CASSLGRPGPNRGGYEQYF	TGTGCCAGCAGCTTAGGTCGTCCGGGTCCTAACCGGGGGGGTTACGAGCAGTACTTC
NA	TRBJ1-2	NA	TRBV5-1	CASSAGAGTFYGYTF	TGCGCCAGCAGCGCGGGGGCCGGGACATTCTATGGCTACACCTTC
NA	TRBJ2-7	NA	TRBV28	CASRGTSLYEQYF	TGTGCCAGCCGTGGGACATCCCTCTACGAGCAGTACTTC
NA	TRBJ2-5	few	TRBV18	CASSPPDWERSSSKTQYF	TGTGCCAGCTCACCACCGGATTGGGAGCGGTCCTCTTCAAAGACCCAGTACTTC
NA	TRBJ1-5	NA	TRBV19	CASSKIQGRTTSNQPQHF	TGTGCCAGTAGCAAAATTCAAGGACGGACAACTAGCAATCAGCCCCAGCATTTT
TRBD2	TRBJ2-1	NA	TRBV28	CATETSGSYNEQFF	TGTGCCACCGAAACTAGCGGGTCGTACAATGAGCAGTTCTTC
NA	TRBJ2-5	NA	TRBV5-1	CASMAGQSETQYF	TGCGCCAGCATGGCGGGGCAATCGGAGACCCAGTACTTC
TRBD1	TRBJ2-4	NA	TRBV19	CASRGTGRMKNIQYF	TGTGCCAGTAGGGGGACAGGGAGAATGAAAAACATTCAGTACTTC
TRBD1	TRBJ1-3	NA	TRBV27	CASSLSQQGAPGNTIYF	TGTGCCAGCAGTTTATCCCAACAGGGGGCGCCTGGAAACACCATATATTTT
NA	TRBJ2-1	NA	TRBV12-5	CASGFSISAEGGNEQFF	TGTGCTAGTGGTTTTTCAATCTCGGCGGAGGGAGGCAATGAGCAGTTCTTC
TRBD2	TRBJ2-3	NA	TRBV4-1	CASSHSGTSGLGDTQYF	TGCGCCAGCAGCCATTCCGGGACTAGCGGGTTAGGGGATACGCAGTATTTT
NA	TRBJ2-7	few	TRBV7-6	CASSLWSGGQPYEQYF	TGTGCCAGCAGCTTATGGTCAGGGGGGCAACCCTACGAGCAGTACTTC
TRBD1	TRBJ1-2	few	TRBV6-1	CASSENRGDLNYGYTF	TGTGCCAGCAGCGAAAACAGGGGCGACTTAAACTATGGCTACACCTTC
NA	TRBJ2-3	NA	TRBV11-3	CASSRGKGDTQYF	TGTGCCAGCAGCCGCGGTAAGGGGGATACGCAGTATTTT
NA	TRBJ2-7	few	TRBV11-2	CASSLTGSFYEQYF	TGTGCCAGCAGCTTAACCGGGAGCTTCTACGAGCAGTACTTC
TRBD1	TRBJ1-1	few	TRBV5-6	CASSLVDRGRGTEAFF	TGTGCCAGCAGCTTGGTGGACAGGGGGCGAGGCACTGAAGCTTTCTTT
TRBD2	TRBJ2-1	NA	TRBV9	CASSVLAGTYNEQFF	TGTGCCAGCAGCGTACTAGCGGGGACCTACAATGAGCAGTTCTTC
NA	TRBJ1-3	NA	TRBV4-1	CASSQVEGGAGNTIYF	TGCGCCAGCAGCCAAGTGGAGGGCGGAGCGGGAAACACCATATATTTT
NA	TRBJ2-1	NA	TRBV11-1	CASSFGDSTGEQFF	TGTGCCAGCAGCTTCGGGGACTCAACGGGAGAGCAGTTCTTC
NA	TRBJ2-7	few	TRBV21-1	CASPSRSGGRAREQYF	TGTGCCAGCCCCTCCCGGTCGGGCGGGAGGGCACGGGAGCAGTACTTC
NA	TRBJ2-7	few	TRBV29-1	CSVDSGYYEQYF	TGCAGCGTTGATTCGGGGTACTACGAGCAGTACTTC
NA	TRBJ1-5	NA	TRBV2	CASSEADRNQPQHF	TGTGCCAGCAGTGAGGCCGACAGAAATCAGCCCCAGCATTTT
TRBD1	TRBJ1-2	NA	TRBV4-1	CASSQVQGDYGYTF	TGCGCCAGCAGCCAAGTCCAGGGGGACTATGGCTACACCTTC